A selection of T cell receptor beta chains follows, all from one sample in a study of beta chain features in type 1 diabetes. The protocol was immunoSEQ multiplex PCR, while the TCRdb copy is restricted to in-frame clones and leaves out a portion. Of about 900,000 clones listed, about a sixth are singletons. Sequencing was done on a sample of naive CD4+ T cells from blood. These receptors all come from a young woman in good health. Both conserved end residues are part of each CDR3. Fields, in order: CDR3 length, V gene, clone size, D gene, J gene, CDR3 DNA, CDR3 protein. D genes are given only for firm matches. Size values are once, few and many counts, or a class for expanded clones, and some rows have none.

>15|TRBV18|.|.|TRBJ2-2
TGTGCCAGCTCACCACGTCAGGGGAACACCGGGGAGCTGTTTTTT
CASSPRQGNTGELFF
>15|TRBV5-1|few|.|TRBJ2-7
TGCGCCAGCACTCCCGCTGGGCTAGCTTTCAACGAGCAGTACTTC
CASTPAGLAFNEQYF
>14|TRBV11-2|.|TRBD1|TRBJ2-5
TGTGCCAGCAGCCCAGGACAGGGCCTAGGGACCCAGTACTTC
CASSPGQGLGTQYF
>19|TRBV14|few|TRBD2|TRBJ2-5
TGTGCCAGCAGCCATGTAACCGGACTAGCGGGACTAGCACGGGAGACCCAGTACTTC
CASSHVTGLAGLARETQYF
>13|TRBV18|.|.|TRBJ2-7
TGCGCCAGCTCACCGTCCAACTCCTACGAGCAGTACTTC
CASSPSNSYEQYF
>15|TRBV18|.|.|TRBJ2-2
TGTGCCAGCTCACCTTTAGTCGGCCCCATCGGGGAGCTGTTTTTT
CASSPLVGPIGELFF
>14|TRBV7-2|.|TRBD2|TRBJ2-1
TGTGCCAGCAACGATCCGGGACTAAACAATGAGCAGTTCTTC
CASNDPGLNNEQFF
>15|TRBV9|few|.|TRBJ2-5
TGTGCCAGCAGCGTAGGTATGGAACTCCAAGAGACCCAGTACTTC
CASSVGMELQETQYF
>13|TRBV29-1|.|TRBD1|TRBJ2-2
TGCAGCGCCGACAGGGCCAGCACCGGGGAGCTGTTTTTT
CSADRASTGELFF
>16|TRBV11-2|.|TRBD2|TRBJ2-1
TGTGCCAGCAGCTCGAGTCGGGAGGGGAAATACAATGAGCAGTTCTTC
CASSSSREGKYNEQFF
>13|TRBV11-2|few|.|TRBJ2-5
TGTGCCAGCAGCTCCCCTAGACAAGAGGCCCAGTACTTC
CASSSPRQEAQYF
>16|TRBV10-3|few|.|TRBJ2-7
TGTGCCATGGGAGGTTCCGGTGGGAAAGGGTCCTACGAGCAGTACTTC
CAMGGSGGKGSYEQYF
>16|TRBV19|.|TRBD2|TRBJ2-1
TGTGCCAGTAGAGTGGCCGGGACTAGCGAGATTGGTGAGCAGTTCTTC
CASRVAGTSEIGEQFF
>18|TRBV15|.|.|TRBJ2-5
TGTGCCACCAGCAGAGAGGGGGCGGCGGACTTGCGCGAAGAGACCCAGTACTTC
CATSREGAADLREETQYF
>13|TRBV7-9|.|.|TRBJ2-7
TGTGCCAGCAGCTTGAAGGGTTCCTACGAGCAGTACTTC
CASSLKGSYEQYF
>13|TRBV2|few|.|TRBJ2-7
TGTGCCAGCCGCGGGGGACAGATCTACGAGCAGTACTTC
CASRGGQIYEQYF
>15|TRBV19|few|.|TRBJ1-2
TGTGCCAGTAGTATAGATGTACGTGGGGGAGAGGGCTACACCTTC
CASSIDVRGGEGYTF
>16|TRBV9|few|.|TRBJ2-1
TGTGCCAGCAGCCCGGGGCTAGCGCACTCCTACAATGAGCAGTTCTTC
CASSPGLAHSYNEQFF
>12|TRBV18|.|.|TRBJ2-3
TGTGCCAGCTCACTAGGCACAGATACGCAGTATTTT
CASSLGTDTQYF
>14|TRBV7-9|.|.|TRBJ2-7
TGTGCCAGCAGCTTTTGGTCCCGGGGGAGCGAGCAGTACTTC
CASSFWSRGSEQYF
>16|TRBV4-3|few|TRBD2|TRBJ2-3
TGCGCCAGCTCGCGAAGTAGCGGGAGGGCCTGGGATACGCAGTATTTT
CASSRSSGRAWDTQYF
>14|TRBV7-9|.|.|TRBJ1-4
TGTGCCAGCAGCTCAGGAGGGTCCGATGAAAAACTGTTTTTT
CASSSGGSDEKLFF
>13|TRBV29-1|.|.|TRBJ2-7
TGCAGCGTTGAACTCCTAGGTTTCCACGAGCAGTACTTC
CSVELLGFHEQYF
>16|TRBV5-6|few|TRBD2|TRBJ2-5
TGTGCCAGCAGCCGGGGGCTAGCGGGAGCCATGGAGACCCAGTACTTC
CASSRGLAGAMETQYF
>13|TRBV28|.|.|TRBJ2-7
TGTGCCAGCAGTTTGCGGGATTCCTACGAGCAGTACTTC
CASSLRDSYEQYF
>18|TRBV27|.|.|TRBJ1-5
TGTGCCAGCAGTTCTCTTCCCTCTAGGGGAGGGCGAAATCAGCCCCAGCATTTT
CASSSLPSRGGRNQPQHF
>16|TRBV6-5|.|TRBD2|TRBJ2-7
TGTGCCAGCAGTTACTCAGGGACTAGCGGGAGTTACGAGCAGTACTTC
CASSYSGTSGSYEQYF
>14|TRBV6-5|.|.|TRBJ1-5
TGTGCCAGCAGCTGGCGGGGGGGCGATCAGCCCCAGCATTTT
CASSWRGGDQPQHF
>16|TRBV6-6|once|.|TRBJ2-7
TGTGCCAGCAGTTACTCTCTAGCGTCGAGCTCCTACGAGCAGTACTTC
CASSYSLASSSYEQYF
>14|TRBV6-5|.|TRBD2|TRBJ2-7
TGTGCCAGCAGTTACGCGGGAGGGCCTTACGAGCAGTACTTC
CASSYAGGPYEQYF
>17|TRBV27|.|TRBD1|TRBJ1-2
TGTGCCAGCAGTTCCGACAGGGGGCGCGTCCCCAACTATGGCTACACCTTC
CASSSDRGRVPNYGYTF
>13|TRBV4-1|.|.|TRBJ1-5
TGCGCCAGCAGTCGGGGAGGAAATCAGCCCCAGCATTTT
CASSRGGNQPQHF
>12|TRBV25-1|.|.|TRBJ2-1
TGTGCCAGCAGTGAAGGGAACAATGAGCAGTTCTTC
CASSEGNNEQFF
>11|TRBV5-1|few|.|TRBJ2-3
TGCGCCAGCAGCTTGCAAGATACGCAGTATTTT
CASSLQDTQYF
>16|TRBV6-1|few|TRBD2|TRBJ2-1
TGTGCCAGCAGTGATCAAATAGCGGGGTCCTACAATGAGCAGTTCTTC
CASSDQIAGSYNEQFF
>14|TRBV7-8|few|TRBD1|TRBJ1-1
TGTGCCAGCAGCTTAGGATTCCCAGGGGGTAACGCTTTCTTT
CASSLGFPGGNAFF
>15|TRBV9|.|.|TRBJ1-4
TGTGCCAGCAGCGTAATAAGGGGGGCTAATGAAAAACTGTTTTTT
CASSVIRGANEKLFF
>14|TRBV19|.|TRBD1|TRBJ1-2
TGTGCCAGTAGCGCCCTGGGACAGCTCTATGGCTACACCTTC
CASSALGQLYGYTF
>11|TRBV20-1|.|.|TRBJ2-2
TGCAGTGCCCATAAAACCGGGGAGCTGTTTTTT
CSAHKTGELFF
>15|TRBV2|.|.|TRBJ1-5
TGTGCCAGCAGCGCGAGTCTAGGCAGCAATCAGCCCCAGCATTTT
CASSASLGSNQPQHF
>14|TRBV5-6|few|.|TRBJ1-2
TGTGCCAGCAGCCCGTTCGGATTTGACTATGGCTACACCTTC
CASSPFGFDYGYTF
>14|TRBV7-8|.|.|TRBJ1-1
TGTGCCAGCAGCATACAAGGGGGAGGCACTGAAGCTTTCTTT
CASSIQGGGTEAFF
>17|TRBV9|.|.|TRBJ2-1
TGTGCCAGCAGCGTAGCTAGTTGGCAGGGGACCTACAATGAGCAGTTCTTC
CASSVASWQGTYNEQFF
>16|TRBV4-3|.|TRBD1|TRBJ2-5
TGCGCCAGCAGCCTAGGGGGACAGGGGGCTTGGGAGACCCAGTACTTC
CASSLGGQGAWETQYF
>14|TRBV18|.|TRBD1|TRBJ2-7
TGTGCCAGCTCACCACGGGACAGGTCCTACGAGCAGTACTTC
CASSPRDRSYEQYF
>15|TRBV18|.|TRBD1|TRBJ2-3
TGTGCCAGCTCACTACGACAGGGGAGCACAGATACGCAGTATTTT
CASSLRQGSTDTQYF
>11|TRBV7-9|few|.|TRBJ2-7
TGTGCCAGCAGCTCCGCTGGTGAGCAGTACTTC
CASSSAGEQYF
>18|TRBV10-1|.|.|TRBJ2-3
TGCGCCAGCAGTGAGTCGATAGGAAGCGGCGGAAAGAGGGATACGCAGTATTTT
CASSESIGSGGKRDTQYF
>17|TRBV7-2|few|TRBD2|TRBJ2-7
TGTGCCAGCAGCTTAGGGCACGGCGGGAGGGCCTCTCGCGAGCAGTACTTC
CASSLGHGGRASREQYF
>14|TRBV10-3|.|TRBD1|TRBJ2-5
TGTGCCACCGCAGTACAGGGGGAGGAGGAGACCCAGTACTTC
CATAVQGEEETQYF
>15|TRBV7-9|.|.|TRBJ2-2
TGTGCCAGCATACCTCCTAAGACAAAGGCCGGGGAGCTGTTTTTT
CASIPPKTKAGELFF
>15|TRBV14|.|.|TRBJ2-3
TGTGCCAGCAGCCAAGAGACTAGTAGGGCAGATACGCAGTATTTT
CASSQETSRADTQYF
>13|TRBV5-6|few|.|TRBJ2-1
TGTGCCAGCAGCTTAACGGGGCATGATGAGCAGTTCTTC
CASSLTGHDEQFF
>13|TRBV19|.|.|TRBJ1-1
TGTGCCAGTAGACAACTAGCTCACACTGAAGCTTTCTTT
CASRQLAHTEAFF
>14|TRBV6-1|.|.|TRBJ2-1
TGTGCCAGCAGTGGGAGGCCGGGCTACAATGAGCAGTTCTTC
CASSGRPGYNEQFF
>13|TRBV10-3|.|.|TRBJ2-7
TGTGCCATCAATCCGGGTTCCTCCTACGAGCAGTACTTC
CAINPGSSYEQYF
>15|TRBV7-2|.|TRBD1|TRBJ1-1
TGTGCCAGCAGCCCGCGCTATGAACAGGGGTATGAAGCTTTCTTT
CASSPRYEQGYEAFF
>16|TRBV7-9|.|.|TRBJ2-5
TGTGCCAGCAGCTTACAGAAGACTAGTATGACTGAGACCCAGTACTTC
CASSLQKTSMTETQYF
>12|TRBV29-1|few|.|TRBJ2-1
TGCAGCGCCAGTGGGTCTACCGATGAGCAGTTCTTC
CSASGSTDEQFF